The source of this T cell receptor beta chain is a study of shared clonotypes between healthy human individuals (dated by TCRdb to the early 2020s). In terms of the full investigation: Three men and two women, aged 18 to 49 years, made up the cohort. For each donor, CD4 naive and CD4 memory were each given three plates, CD8 naive was given two plates, and CD8 memory was given one plate. To estimate repertoire size and how much clonotypes are shared between individuals, the study performed deep sequencing of blood TCR repertoires from five healthy adults. Different laboratories and diverse techniques were used to prepare libraries and sequence TCR repertoires, to increase sequencing depth and limit assay-specific biases. Per donor, leukapheresis produced somewhere between about 0.9 and 9.5 billion PBMCs.

As for this clone: Its antigen is unknown. Base qualities are not recorded, but no much larger clone differs from it by a single base.

Study-wide conclusions, independent of this receptor: Naive subsets generally had larger estimated clonotype richness than memory subsets did. Approximately 4.8% of naive CD4, 3% to 4% of naive CD8, 2% to 2.5% of memory CD4, and around 0.4% of memory CD8 clonotypes were shared across a few donors. Pairwise subsampling indicated that sequencing depth was expected to affect the degree of clonotype sharing among donors. The small number of donors limited the genetic and exposure-history diversity represented. Compared with non-shared clonotypes, clonotypes shared by all four sorted-subset donors had higher generation probabilities. Sampling was restricted to blood, and TCR repertoires in tissues likely differ from the TCR repertoires found in blood. Rarefaction of sorted-subset datasets indicated incomplete sequencing despite the large sequencing depth.

Based on the germline V gene, the CDR1 and CDR2 sequences are SGHRS and YFSETQ. The cysteine opens and the phenylalanine closes a CDR3 of 13 amino acids. Only the CDR3 DNA stays, 39 bases, in frame from base 1. V sheds 3 bases and J sheds 4 bases, leaving 9 bases between their ends. Healthy HIV-negative adults with no recently reported acute infections or vaccinations were included as donors. Every donor was a Caucasian adult residing in Nashville, Tennessee, USA. Magnetic negative selection was used to enrich CD4+ T cells, after which naive cells were positively selected on CD45RA and the negative fraction became the memory subset. After blood collection by leukapheresis, PBMCs were isolated using Ficoll-Histopaque density gradient centrifugation and then cryopreserved in the vapor phase of liquid nitrogen. Analytical flow cytometry was used to check the purity and quantity of each magnetically sorted T cell population. Genomic DNA was isolated from each sorted fraction and quantified by UV absorbance on a Nanodrop 2000c.

Using the deep immunoSEQ assay, multiplex PCR amplified TCR CDR3 regions from genomic DNA. Genomic DNA extracted from each cell subset was distributed evenly over all wells of several immunoSEQ 96-well plates, and each plate served as one replicate. For sorted subsets, about 200 ng genomic DNA, equal to 30,000 or so T cell genomes, was loaded into each replicate PCR. Purified libraries were quantified with a Qubit 3.0 fluorometer, sized on a Bioanalyzer 2100, and re-quantified with the KAPA Library Quantification kit. Each immunoSEQ 96-well plate was sequenced on its own single-read 150-cycle Illumina NextSeq 550 flow cell. As for how the authors treated the data: Because only junctional sequences without quality scores were contained in the immunoSEQ output, filtering matching that applied to full-length reads could not be performed. Sequences were annotated with PyIR, a Python wrapper for IgBLAST v1.9, using IMGT germline references to assign V/J genes and CDR3. Any read was removed if the V/J assignment was weak (E-value above 1e-6), the CDR3 was missing, or the read contained stop codons, out-of-frame junctions, or ambiguous translated residues. V3J clonotypes were defined as sequences sharing an identical inferred V gene, J gene, and CDR3 amino acid sequence. The percentage overlap between two repertoires was calculated by dividing the number of shared unique clonotypes by the size of the smaller repertoire. Repertoire richness was assessed with RTK rarefaction, the Chao1 estimator, and Recon v2.1 estimates of unobserved clonotypes. For all TCRbeta clonotypes obtained by the gDNA method from a handful of donors, generation probabilities were computed with OLGA. TCRdb re-hosts the immuneACCESS table, in-frame sequences only. Its copies lack some clones; in the studies checked, an unresolved V gene accounts for under half of them, and the cause for the rest is not known. D and trimming come from the DNA, and the V and J calls and clone size come from that table. This sample holds about 2 million clones; roughly 95% were observed only once. The biggest ten clones account for about 0.13% of the sample.

This receptor was obtained from a man aged 18 to 30 in good health. Source material: naive CD4+ T cells sorted from blood. This sample's cell subset or site label indicates: CD45RA+ positively selected. Recombination joined TRBV5-1 with TRBJ2-3, with a weak D call of TRBD1 (5 bases match). The CDR3 region has the sequence CASSSDNPDTQYF. In nucleotides, the sequence is TGCGCCAGCAGCTCGGACAATCCAGATACGCAGTATTTT.